A single T cell receptor (beta chain) is shown here with its context. Its specificity is unknown. The identical CDR3 is also encoded by other nucleotide sequences in the sample. The germline CDR1 and CDR2 sequences are SGHTA and FQGNSA. The V gene end was trimmed by 6 bases and the J gene end by 0 bases; junction bases not matched to a gene: 12. This CDR3 is built from 19 residues. This sample was included in a study of beta chain features in type 1 diabetes. Study findings and constraints: Among all four CD4+ subsets, Type 1 diabetes patients had TCRB CDR3s that were moderately but significantly shorter. Whatever favoring of shorter templates PCR might show would apply equally to patients and controls.

The whole isolated RNA underwent reverse transcription, so sequencing captured expressed TCRB transcripts. Sequenced by immunoSEQ multiplex PCR; TCRdb stores in-frame clones only, minus some. The sample consists of around 41,000 clones, 65% to 80% of them appearing once. The chain has TRBV7-2 and TRBJ1-6; TRBD1 aligns across 9 bases. The sample was Tregs from blood. The TCR comes from a young man with type 1 diabetes. Some clones in this sample may be carry-over from other donors' samples. The CDR3 DNA reads as TGTGCCAGCAGACAAACCGGGACAGGGATGAGCTCCTATAATTCACCCCTCCACTTT. Encoded protein: CASRQTGTGMSSYNSPLHF.